This T cell receptor beta chain was observed in a study of early stage breast cancer tumors (dated by TCRdb to 2016 to 2017). In terms of the full investigation: Of the 15 to 20 invasive breast tumors, roughly 13 were found to be estrogen receptor-positive, progesterone receptor-positive and HER2-negative. Of the roughly 12 ER+/PR+/HER2- tumors, eight were classified as invasive ductal carcinomas and four as invasive lobular carcinomas. On average, each sample had roughly 9.7-fold read coverage. Across all samples, approximately 2,500,000 templates representing about 1,100,000 unique clonotypes were detected.

V is clipped by 7 bases and J by 2 bases, and the sequence between their germline boundaries is 17 bases long. The CDR3 measures 15 amino acids from cysteine to phenylalanine. The entry retains the CDR3 DNA only, 45 bases that are in frame from base 1. For CDR1 and CDR2, the germline V gene (reference sequence) lists LNHDA and SQIVND. About 17-55 mg of tumor tissue was diced and typically yielded more than 2.5 ug of DNA. The study profiled bulk TCR beta-chain repertoires in matched peripheral blood, tumor and adjacent normal breast tissue taken from approximately 15 patients with early-stage breast cancer. After resection, tumor tissue identified by eye was cut out and put into prechilled RNAlater. A TissueLyser II was used to homogenize diced tumor tissue (about 18-55 mg) in RLTplus buffer containing beta-mercaptoethanol and antifoaming agent. The Qiagen AllPrep DNA/RNA Mini kit was used for genomic DNA extraction.

Every sample was amplified as two independent genomic DNA replicates, using approximately 550 ng for blood and roughly 1.4 ug for tumor or normal breast. Following the manufacturer's instructions, the ImmunoSeq Intro kit was used to carry out TCRB sequencing on genomic DNA. For absolute quantification, the roughly 31-cycle multiplex PCR included proprietary primers along with spike-in control sequences. Single-end 150-bp reads were used to sequence an 87-bp fragment spanning the CDR3 and the flanking V and J genes. Seven samples, each with two replicates, were multiplexed per lane of an Illumina MiSeq using version 3.0 chemistry. In the authors' own workflow: The vendor's proprietary pipeline handled the raw data processing, merging both replicates into a single result for each sample. Clonotypes were defined as productive rearrangements sharing the V-gene family, CDR3 amino acid sequence and J-gene segment. Clonality was computed as 1 minus the normalized Shannon entropy (Pielou evenness) of TCRB abundances. To estimate T cell density, the total number of templates was divided by the input cell count, which was inferred from how much DNA went in. Recon was used with default parameters to estimate total repertoire diversity and clonality. Clonotypes with over 0.1% abundance in tumor and at least 32-fold higher abundance in tumor than in normal breast were defined as tumor-enriched. TCRdb took this table from immuneACCESS and kept in-frame rearrangements with V and J called. Such tables lack part of the clones; where checked against another copy, unresolved V genes explain under half of the gap, and the rest is unexplained. V and J calls and clone size are given by that table; D and trimming were obtained from the DNA. This sample has around 7,900 clones in its table, and approximately 65% of those were observed once. Around 7% of the sample lies in the top ten.

What the work shows at the level of the full study, not this receptor alone: Enriched TCRB sequences shared across patients were found to be mostly commonly generated sequences that were unlikely to play an important role in the tumor microenvironment. Compared with adjacent normal breast tissue, tumors had approximately 2.7-fold higher T cell density and higher clonality. Chain pairing and functional markers such as CD4, CD8 and FOXP3 were missed by bulk genomic DNA sequencing of unsorted cells. Because the cohort was small, analysis by tumor subtype was not possible. Repertoires from blood and normal breast were more alike than repertoires from blood and tumor, and in about 90% of the 16 patients, comparing each tissue with blood separated tumor from normal.

A word on this clone: Its target antigen remains unknown. The input lacks base qualities; no much larger clone sits a single base away.

Sequenced input: breast tumor tissue. The source is a person between 65 and 80 years old with breast cancer. The rearrangement joined TRBV19 to TRBJ1-2; the D gene is perhaps TRBD1, from 5 matching bases. CDR3 protein: CASIPQRGGNYGYTF. At the DNA level, the sequence is TGTGCCAGTATTCCCCAAAGGGGAGGGAACTATGGCTACACCTTC.